These 13 T cell receptor beta chains came from one sample sequenced in a study of read filtering for tumor transcriptome and immune sequencing. Molecular barcoded adaptors covering alpha/delta and beta/gamma chains were used on 400 to 450 ng RNA. TCRdb re-derived calls from the reads in MiXCR, one entry per CDR3 protein. This sample carries some 62,000 distinct CDR3 sequences, approximately 15% of them seen once, and the ten largest clones take approximately 47%. The sample consisted of a population of CD138-negative cells sorted from bone marrow. The receptors were gathered from a donor aged 40 or older with multiple myeloma.

J is TRBJ1-1 and V is TRBV20-1; 7 nucleotides match TRBD1. After removal of 3 bases from V and 7 bases from J, the junction contained 11 bases not matched to a gene. The CDR3 sequence is 14 residues long. Germline loops: CDR1 DFQATT, CDR2 SNEGSKA (reference sequence). CDR3 loop: CSASREGTANEAFF. The CDR3 bases are TGCAGTGCTAGCAGAGAAGGGACAGCAAATGAAGCTTTCTTT.

This clonotype was counted at least ten times. This chain uses TRBV9 with TRBJ2-4; D not certain. Germline V lookup: CDR1 SGDLS, CDR2 YYNGEE. The CDR3 totals 13 residues. Between the trimmed V and J ends, which lost 4 bases and 2 bases, there was a span of 7 bases. This chain's CDR3 is CASSTRPKNIQYF. The CDR3 coding sequence is TGTGCCAGCAGCACTCGGCCCAAAAACATTCAGTACTTC. Complete variable domain (other parts from reference TRBV9 and TRBJ2-4): DSGVTQTPKHLITATGQRVTLRCSPRSGDLSVYWYQQSLDQGLQFLIQYYNGEERAKGNILERFSAQQFPDLHSELNLSSLELGDSALYFCASSTRPKNIQYFGAGTRLSVL.

This clonotype was seen ten or more times. The gene calls are TRBV6-2 or TRBV6-3 and TRBJ2-5; D is possibly TRBD2 (6 bases). CDR3 length equals 14 residues. V gave up 6 bases and J gave up 4 bases, with 15 bases separating them. The V gene's germline CDR1 is MNHEY and CDR2 SVGEGT. The CDR3 loop is CASSHRQGGETQYF. The CDR3 DNA is TGTGCCAGCAGCCACCGCCAGGGAGGAGAGACCCAGTACTTC.

Details on this clonotype: A junction end diverges from the germline sequence, so it may reflect a read error. The CDR3 reads CRAESTDAEAFF. In DNA, the CDR3 is TGCCGTGCCGAGAGCACAGATGCTGAAGCTTTCTTT. V gene TRBV20-1 combines with J gene TRBJ1-1; D unresolved. There are 12 residues in the CDR3. The V gene's germline CDR1 is DFQATT and CDR2 SNEGSKA (reference sequence).

This clonotype has ten or more counts. The V call is TRBV27, the J call TRBJ2-7; tentatively, D is TRBD2 (6 bases). The CDR3 loop spans 21 amino acids. The germline V gene encodes CDR1 MNHEY and CDR2 SMNVEV (reference sequence). Trimming pared 6 bases from V and 4 bases from J, leaving 37 bases between. DNA for the CDR3: TGTGCCAGCAGCCCCCTTTCACGGGACGCGGGACCACTTACGGGGCTTTACGAGCAGTACTTC. It encodes CASSPLSRDAGPLTGLYEQYF.

This clonotype was detected a few times. This chain connects TRBV6-5 to TRBJ2-3; possible D gene TRBD1, 6 bases. CDR3 size: 16 residues. V was shortened by 10 bases and J by 1 base, with 21 bases between the two germline ends. Germline lookup yields CDR1 MNHEY and CDR2 SVGAGI. This CDR3 reads CAMQEGDRSRTDTQYF. DNA of the CDR3: TGTGCCATGCAAGAGGGCGACAGGTCACGCACAGATACGCAGTATTTT.

A word on this clonotype: This may stem from a read error, because a much larger clone lies one nucleotide away. This chain connects TRBV29-1 to TRBJ1-5, with a tentative D call TRBD1 (5 bases). V gave up 4 bases and J gave up 2 bases, with 12 bases separating them. In germline, CDR1 is SQVTM, CDR2 ANQGSEA. The CDR3 has 14 amino acids. The CDR3 region has the DNA TGCAGCGTTGGGGACGGGGGAGGCAATCAGCCCCAGCATTTT. Encoded protein: CSVGDGGGNQPQHF.

This clonotype was found many times. The V and J genes are TRBV30 and TRBJ1-1, with D possibly being TRBD1 (6 bases). This CDR3 contains 13 residues. The V and J ends lost 0 bases and 10 bases respectively, with 15 bases between them. Per germline, CDR1 GTSNPN and CDR2 SVGIG (reference sequence). The CDR3 DNA sequence: TGTGCCTGGAGTGTATGGGGGGCCGCGGGAGCTTTCTTT. It is translated as CAWSVWGAAGAFF.

This clonotype was found many times. This sequence joins TRBV7-2 and TRBJ1-4, with 7 bases lining up with TRBD1. V lost 3 bases, J lost 5 bases, and 6 bases stayed unmatched. This CDR3 contains 15 residues. Germline V gives CDR1 SGHTA, CDR2 FQGNSA. The CDR3 DNA follows: TGTGCCAGCAGCTTGGAAGGGGGCCGAAATGAAAAACTGTTTTTT. Translated: CASSLEGGRNEKLFF. Using reference TRBV7-2 and TRBJ1-4 for the parts outside the CDR3, the full variable domain is GAGVSQSPSNKVTEKGKDVELRCDPISGHTALYWYRQSLGQGLEFLIYFQGNSAPDKSGLPSDRFSAERTGGSVSTLTIQRTQQEDSAVYLCASSLEGGRNEKLFFGSGTQLSVL.

This clonotype was counted at least ten times. The chain recombines TRBV6-5 with TRBJ2-3; D possibly uses TRBD1 or TRBD2 (5 bases each). The germline V gene has CDR1 MNHEY and CDR2 SVGAGI. The CDR3 has 14 amino acids. V was trimmed by 5 bases and J by 0 bases, leaving 9 bases between them. In DNA, the CDR3 is TGTGCCAGCAGTCGTTGGGGGAGCACAGATACGCAGTATTTT. Translation: CASSRWGSTDTQYF.

The table lists this clonotype with a few counts. This clone may be a read error of a much larger clone one base away. The conserved final phenylalanine or tryptophan is absent from the CDR3, which likely points to a read error. The J gene is TRBJ2-1, the V gene TRBV12-3 or TRBV12-4, with D perhaps matching TRBD2 (6 bases). Trimming shortened V by 6 bases and J by 0 bases, and 15 bases separated the two germline ends. This CDR3 spans 16 amino acids. This chain's CDR3 is CASRATGTSSYNEQFL. The CDR3, as DNA: TGTGCCAGCAGGGCGACCGGGACTTCCTCCTACAATGAGCAGTTCCTC.

This clonotype was seen many times. The J gene is TRBJ2-1, the V gene TRBV7-3; 9 bases agree with TRBD2. Trimming at V came to 7 bases and at J to 5 bases, leaving 9 bases not matched to a gene. The length of the CDR3 is 15 residues. The V gene's germline CDR1 is SGHTA and CDR2 FQGTGA. For the CDR3, the DNA is TGTGCCAGCACCGAATTAGCGGGAGCGAACAATGAGCAGTTCTTC. As protein: CASTELAGANNEQFF.

Worth noting for this clonotype: One end of the junction fails to match germline, which may point to a read error. The rearrangement uses TRBV28 and TRBJ1-5; a weak D match, TRBD1 (6 bases). CDR1 is MDHEN, CDR2 SYDVKM, per germline. The CDR3 covers 16 residues. The CDR3, as DNA: TGTGCCAGCAGCGGACGGGGGGCGGTAGGCAATCAGCTCCAGCATTTT. Its translation is CASSGRGAVGNQLQHF.